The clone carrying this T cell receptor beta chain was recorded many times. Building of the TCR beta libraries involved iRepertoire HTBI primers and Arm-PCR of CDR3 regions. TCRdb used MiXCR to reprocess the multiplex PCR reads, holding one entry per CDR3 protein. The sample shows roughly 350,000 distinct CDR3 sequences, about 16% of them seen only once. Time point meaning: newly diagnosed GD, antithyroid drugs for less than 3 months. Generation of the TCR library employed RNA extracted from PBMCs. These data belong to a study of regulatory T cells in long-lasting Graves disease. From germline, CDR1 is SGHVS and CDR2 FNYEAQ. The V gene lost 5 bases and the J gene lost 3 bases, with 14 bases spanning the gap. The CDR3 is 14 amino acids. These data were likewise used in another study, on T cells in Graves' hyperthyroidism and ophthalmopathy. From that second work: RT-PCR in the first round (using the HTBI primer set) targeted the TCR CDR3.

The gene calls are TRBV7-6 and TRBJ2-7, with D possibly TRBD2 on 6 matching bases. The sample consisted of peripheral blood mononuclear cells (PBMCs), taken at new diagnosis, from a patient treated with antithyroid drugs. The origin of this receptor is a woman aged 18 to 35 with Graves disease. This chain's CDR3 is CASSPGGENYEQYF. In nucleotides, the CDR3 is TGTGCCAGCAGCCCCGGCGGGGAGAACTACGAGCAGTACTTC. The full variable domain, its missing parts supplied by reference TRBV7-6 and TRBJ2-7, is GAGVSQSPRYKVTKRGQDVALRCDPISGHVSLYWYRQALGQGPEFLTYFNYEAQQDKSGLPNDRFSAERPEGSISTLTIQRTEQRDSAMYRCASSPGGENYEQYFGPGTRLTVT.